This T cell receptor beta chain was identified in a study of blood T cell repertoires in COVID-19. About the study: T cells, B-cell-depleted T cells, or PBMCs supplied cDNA or gDNA.

Between the trimmed V and J ends, which lost 2 bases and 3 bases, there was a span of 19 bases. The CDR3 totals 17 residues. Germline-derived CDR1 and CDR2 are MNHEY and SVGEGT. Clones were sequenced by immunoSEQ multiplex PCR, and TCRdb holds only the in-frame ones, with some missing. The top ten clones hold roughly 1% of a sample with some 300,000 clones, around 91% of them seen once. Patients in Seattle were enrolled during active infection, then followed longitudinally. Material: peripheral blood. The chain joins TRBV6-2 or TRBV6-3 to TRBJ1-2; D not certain. The clonotype was recovered from a woman in her thirties or forties with COVID-19, enrolled during active disease. CDR3 region: CASSYVHSGLLYYGYTF. The CDR3 DNA reads as TGTGCCAGCAGTTACGTGCACAGCGGGCTTTTATACTATGGCTACACCTTC.